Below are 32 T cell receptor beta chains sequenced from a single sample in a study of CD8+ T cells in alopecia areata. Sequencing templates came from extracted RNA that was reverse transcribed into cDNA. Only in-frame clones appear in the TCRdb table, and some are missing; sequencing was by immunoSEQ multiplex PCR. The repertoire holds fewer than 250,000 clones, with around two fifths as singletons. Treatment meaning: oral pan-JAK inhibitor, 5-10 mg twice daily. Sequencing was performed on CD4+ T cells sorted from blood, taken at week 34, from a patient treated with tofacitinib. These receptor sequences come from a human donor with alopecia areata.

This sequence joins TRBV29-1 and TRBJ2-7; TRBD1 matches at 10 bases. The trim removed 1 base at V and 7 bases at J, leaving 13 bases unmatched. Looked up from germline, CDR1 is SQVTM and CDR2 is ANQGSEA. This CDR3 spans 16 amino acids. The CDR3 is CSVEAVPGQGKREQYF. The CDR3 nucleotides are TGCAGCGTTGAAGCGGTCCCGGGACAGGGGAAGCGGGAGCAGTACTTC.

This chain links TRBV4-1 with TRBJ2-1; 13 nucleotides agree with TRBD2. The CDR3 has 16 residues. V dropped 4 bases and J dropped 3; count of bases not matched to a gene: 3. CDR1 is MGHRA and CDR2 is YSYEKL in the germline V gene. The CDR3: CASSRGLAGYYNEQFF. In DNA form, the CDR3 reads TGCGCCAGCAGCCGGGGACTAGCGGGATACTACAATGAGCAGTTCTTC.

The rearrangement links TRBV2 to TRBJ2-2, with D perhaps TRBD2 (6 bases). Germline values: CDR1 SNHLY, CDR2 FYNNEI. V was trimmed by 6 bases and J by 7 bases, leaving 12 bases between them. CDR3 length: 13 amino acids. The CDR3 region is CASSERGVGELFF. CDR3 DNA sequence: TGTGCCAGCAGCGAACGCGGGGTCGGGGAGCTGTTTTTT.

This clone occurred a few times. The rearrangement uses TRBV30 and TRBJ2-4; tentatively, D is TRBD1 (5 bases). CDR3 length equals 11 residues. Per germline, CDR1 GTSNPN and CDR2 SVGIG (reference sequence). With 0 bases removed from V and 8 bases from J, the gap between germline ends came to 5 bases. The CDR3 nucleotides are TGTGCCTGGAGTGTCAGGGACATTCAGTACTTC. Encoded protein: CAWSVRDIQYF.

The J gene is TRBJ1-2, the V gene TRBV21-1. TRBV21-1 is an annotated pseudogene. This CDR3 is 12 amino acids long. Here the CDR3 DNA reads TGTGCCAGCAGCAAGAGTCGTGGCGGCTACACCTTC. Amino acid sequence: CASSKSRGGYTF.

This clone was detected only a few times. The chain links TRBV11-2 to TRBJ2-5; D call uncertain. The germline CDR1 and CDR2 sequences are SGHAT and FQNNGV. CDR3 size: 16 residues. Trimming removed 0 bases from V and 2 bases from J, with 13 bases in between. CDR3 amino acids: CASSLDRSSKQETQYF. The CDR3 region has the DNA TGTGCCAGCAGCTTAGACAGGAGCAGTAAACAAGAGACCCAGTACTTC. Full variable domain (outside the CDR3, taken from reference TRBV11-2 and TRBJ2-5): EAGVAQSPRYKIIEKRQSVAFWCNPISGHATLYWYQQILGQGPKLLIQFQNNGVVDDSQLPKDRFSAERLKGVDSTLKIQPAKLEDSAVYLCASSLDRSSKQETQYFGPGTRLLVL.

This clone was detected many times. The CDR3 sequence is CASKTPFYEQYF. The CDR3 DNA is TGTGCCAGCAAAACCCCTTTCTACGAGCAGTACTTC. The gene calls are TRBV6-5 and TRBJ2-7, with no clear D. Trimming shortened V by 7 bases and J by 3 bases, and 10 bases separated the two germline ends. This CDR3 is built from 12 residues. Per the germline V gene, CDR1 is MNHEY and CDR2 is SVGAGI.

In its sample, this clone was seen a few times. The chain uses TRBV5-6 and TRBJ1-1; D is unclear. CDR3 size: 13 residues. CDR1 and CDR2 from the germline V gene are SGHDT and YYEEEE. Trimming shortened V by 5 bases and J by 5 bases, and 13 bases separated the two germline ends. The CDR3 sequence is CASRNVGHTEAFF. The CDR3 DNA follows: TGTGCCAGCAGGAATGTAGGTCATACTGAAGCTTTCTTT. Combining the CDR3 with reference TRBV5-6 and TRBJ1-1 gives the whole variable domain DAGVTQSPTHLIKTRGQQVTLRCSPKSGHDTVSWYQQALGQGPQFIFQYYEEEERQRGNFPDRFSGHQFPNYSSELNVNALLLGDSALYLCASRNVGHTEAFFGQGTRLTVV.

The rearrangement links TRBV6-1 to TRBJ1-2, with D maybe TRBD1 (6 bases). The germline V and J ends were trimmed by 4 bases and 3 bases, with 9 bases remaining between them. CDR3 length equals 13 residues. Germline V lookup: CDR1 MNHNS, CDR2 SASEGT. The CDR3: CASSVRTDYGYTF. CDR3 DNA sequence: TGTGCCAGCAGTGTTAGGACAGACTATGGCTACACCTTC.

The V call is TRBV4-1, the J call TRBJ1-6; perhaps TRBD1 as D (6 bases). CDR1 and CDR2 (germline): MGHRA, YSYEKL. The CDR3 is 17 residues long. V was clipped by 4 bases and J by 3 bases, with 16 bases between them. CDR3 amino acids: CASSLAPSTGYNSPLHF. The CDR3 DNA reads TGCGCCAGCAGCCTTGCGCCTTCGACAGGCTATAATTCACCCCTCCACTTT.

CDR3 amino acids: CAWSLSGQPQHF. The CDR3, as DNA: TGTGCCTGGAGTCTGTCAGGTCAGCCCCAGCATTTT. This chain connects TRBV30 to TRBJ1-5; D remains unclear. CDR1 is GTSNPN and CDR2 is SVGIG in the germline V gene (reference sequence). The V and J ends lost 2 bases and 6 bases respectively, with 8 bases between them. The CDR3 contains 12 residues.

In DNA, the CDR3 is TGTGCCAGCAGTGACGGTCTGGCCGGGGTATGGGGCTACACCTTC. Translating it yields CASSDGLAGVWGYTF. The genes are TRBV6-1 and TRBJ1-2; no clear D gene. Germline assignment: CDR1 MNHNS and CDR2 SASEGT. The CDR3 contains 15 residues. Trimming took off 3 bases at V and 8 bases at J, with 19 bases between the two ends.

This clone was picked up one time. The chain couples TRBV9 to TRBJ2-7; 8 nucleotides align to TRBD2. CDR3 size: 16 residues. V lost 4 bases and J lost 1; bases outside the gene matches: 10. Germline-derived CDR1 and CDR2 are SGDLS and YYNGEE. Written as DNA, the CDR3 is TGTGCCAGCAGCCTTTCGGCCGCGGGAGGTTCCTACGAGCAGTACTTC. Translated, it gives CASSLSAAGGSYEQYF.

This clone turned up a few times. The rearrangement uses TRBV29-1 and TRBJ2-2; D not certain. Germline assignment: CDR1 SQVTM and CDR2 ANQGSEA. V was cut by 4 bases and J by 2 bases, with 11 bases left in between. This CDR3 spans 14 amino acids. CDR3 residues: CSVGPRGNTGELFF. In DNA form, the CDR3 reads TGCAGCGTTGGTCCTCGCGGAAACACCGGGGAGCTGTTTTTT.

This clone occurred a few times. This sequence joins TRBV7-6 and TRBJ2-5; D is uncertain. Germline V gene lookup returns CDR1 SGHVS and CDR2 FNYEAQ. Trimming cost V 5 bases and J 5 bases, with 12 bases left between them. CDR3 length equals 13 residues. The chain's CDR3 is CASSTDTWETQYF. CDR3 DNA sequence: TGTGCCAGCAGCACCGACACCTGGGAGACCCAGTACTTC.

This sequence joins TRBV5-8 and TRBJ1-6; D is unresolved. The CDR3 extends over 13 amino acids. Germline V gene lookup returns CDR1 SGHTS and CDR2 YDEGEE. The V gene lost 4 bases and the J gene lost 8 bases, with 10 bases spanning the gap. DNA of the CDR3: TGTGCCAGCAGCCGGGCCGATTATTCACCCCTCCACTTT. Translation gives CASSRADYSPLHF.

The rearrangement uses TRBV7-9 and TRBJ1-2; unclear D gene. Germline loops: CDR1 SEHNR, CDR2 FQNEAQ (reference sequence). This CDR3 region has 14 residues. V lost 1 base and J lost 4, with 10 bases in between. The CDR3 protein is CASSLVHHLYGYTF. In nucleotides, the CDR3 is TGTGCCAGCAGCTTAGTACACCATCTCTATGGCTACACCTTC.

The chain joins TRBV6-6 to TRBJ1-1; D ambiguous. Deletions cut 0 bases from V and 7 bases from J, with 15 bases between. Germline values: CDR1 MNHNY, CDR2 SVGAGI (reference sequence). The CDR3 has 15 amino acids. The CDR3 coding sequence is TGTGCCAGCAGTTACTCCCCCCCGAGCGTTAATGAAGCTTTCTTT. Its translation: CASSYSPPSVNEAFF.

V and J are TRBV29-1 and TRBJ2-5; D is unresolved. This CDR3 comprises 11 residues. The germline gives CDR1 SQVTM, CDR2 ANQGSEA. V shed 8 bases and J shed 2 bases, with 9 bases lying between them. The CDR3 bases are TGCAGCTACCGACCGCAAGAGACCCAGTACTTC. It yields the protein CSYRPQETQYF. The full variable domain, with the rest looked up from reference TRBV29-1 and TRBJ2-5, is SAVISQKPSRDICQRGTSLTIQCQVDSQVTMMFWYRQQPGQSLTLIATANQGSEATYESGFVIDKFPISRPNLTFSTLTVSNMSPEDSSIYLCSYRPQETQYFGPGTRLLVL.

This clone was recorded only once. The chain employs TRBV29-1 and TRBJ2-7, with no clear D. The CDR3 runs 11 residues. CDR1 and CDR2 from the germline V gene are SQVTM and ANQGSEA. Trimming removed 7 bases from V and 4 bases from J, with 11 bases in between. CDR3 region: CSALATYEQYF. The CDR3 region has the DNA TGCAGCGCGTTAGCCACTTACGAGCAGTACTTC.

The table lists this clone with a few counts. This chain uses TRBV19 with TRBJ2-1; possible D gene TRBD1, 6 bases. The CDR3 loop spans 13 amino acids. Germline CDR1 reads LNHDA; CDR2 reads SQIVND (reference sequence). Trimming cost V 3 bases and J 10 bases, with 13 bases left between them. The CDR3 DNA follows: TGTGCCAGTAGTATGAGGGCAGGGGAGGAGCAGTTCTTC. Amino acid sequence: CASSMRAGEEQFF.

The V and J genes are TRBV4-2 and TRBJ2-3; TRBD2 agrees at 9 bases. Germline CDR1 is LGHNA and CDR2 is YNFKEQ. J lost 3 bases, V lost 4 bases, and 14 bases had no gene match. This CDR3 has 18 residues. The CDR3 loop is CASSPSSRGGRVTDTQYF. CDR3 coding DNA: TGTGCCAGCAGCCCGTCTTCGCGCGGCGGGAGGGTTACAGATACGCAGTATTTT.

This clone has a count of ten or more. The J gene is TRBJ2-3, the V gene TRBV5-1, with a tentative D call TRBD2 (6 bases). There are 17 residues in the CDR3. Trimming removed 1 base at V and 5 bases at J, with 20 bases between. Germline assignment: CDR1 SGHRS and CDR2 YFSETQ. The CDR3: CASSLKASAQKEDTQYF. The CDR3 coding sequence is TGCGCCAGCAGCTTGAAGGCTAGCGCTCAAAAGGAAGATACGCAGTATTTT.

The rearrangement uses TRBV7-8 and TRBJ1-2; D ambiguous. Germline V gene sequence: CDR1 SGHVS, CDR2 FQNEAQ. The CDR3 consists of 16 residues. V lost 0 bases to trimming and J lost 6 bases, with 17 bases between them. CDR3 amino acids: CASSLAERTDMNGYTF. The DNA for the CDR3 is TGTGCCAGCAGCTTAGCCGAACGGACCGACATGAATGGCTACACCTTC.

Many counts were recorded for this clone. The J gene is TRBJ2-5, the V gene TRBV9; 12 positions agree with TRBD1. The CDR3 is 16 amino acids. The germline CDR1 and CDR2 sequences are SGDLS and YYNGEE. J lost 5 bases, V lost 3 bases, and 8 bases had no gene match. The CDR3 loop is CASSAGTGGPLETQYF. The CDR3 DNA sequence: TGTGCCAGCAGCGCGGGGACAGGGGGCCCATTGGAGACCCAGTACTTC.

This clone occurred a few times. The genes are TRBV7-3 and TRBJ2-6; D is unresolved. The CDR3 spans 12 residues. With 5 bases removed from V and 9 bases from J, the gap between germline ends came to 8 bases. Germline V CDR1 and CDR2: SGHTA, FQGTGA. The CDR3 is CASSPTGNVLTF. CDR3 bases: TGTGCCAGCAGCCCGACCGGCAACGTCCTGACTTTC.

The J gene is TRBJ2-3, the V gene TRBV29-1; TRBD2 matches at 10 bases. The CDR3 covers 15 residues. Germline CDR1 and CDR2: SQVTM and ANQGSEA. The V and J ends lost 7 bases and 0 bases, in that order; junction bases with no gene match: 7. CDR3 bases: TGCAGCGCCGTAATGACTAGCGGGAGCACAGATACGCAGTATTTT. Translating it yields CSAVMTSGSTDTQYF.

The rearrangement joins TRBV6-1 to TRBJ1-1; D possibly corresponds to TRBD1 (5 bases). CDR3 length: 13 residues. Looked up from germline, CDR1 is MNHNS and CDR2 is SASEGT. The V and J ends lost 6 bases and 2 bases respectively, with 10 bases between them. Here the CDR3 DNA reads TGTGCCAGCAGGGTGACAGCAAACACTGAAGCTTTCTTT. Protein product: CASRVTANTEAFF.

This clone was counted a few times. The CDR3: CSGGRGGRDTQYF. For the CDR3, the DNA is TGCAGCGGAGGACGGGGGGGCAGAGATACGCAGTATTTT. The chain links TRBV29-1 to TRBJ2-3; 8 bases are shared with TRBD2. Germline CDR1 and CDR2: SQVTM and ANQGSEA. CDR3 length: 13 residues. V was pared by 7 bases and J by 5 bases, with 8 bases of the junction left unmatched.

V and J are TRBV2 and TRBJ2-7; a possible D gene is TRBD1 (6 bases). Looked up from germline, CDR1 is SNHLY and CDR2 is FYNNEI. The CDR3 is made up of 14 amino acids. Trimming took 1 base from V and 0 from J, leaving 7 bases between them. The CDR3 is CASSEGTASYEQYF. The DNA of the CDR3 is TGTGCCAGCAGTGAAGGGACAGCCTCCTACGAGCAGTACTTC.

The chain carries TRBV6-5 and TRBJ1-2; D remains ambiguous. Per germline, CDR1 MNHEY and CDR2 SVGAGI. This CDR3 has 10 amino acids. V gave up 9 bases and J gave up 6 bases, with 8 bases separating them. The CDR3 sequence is CASYGNGYTF. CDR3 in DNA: TGTGCCAGTTATGGTAATGGCTACACCTTC.

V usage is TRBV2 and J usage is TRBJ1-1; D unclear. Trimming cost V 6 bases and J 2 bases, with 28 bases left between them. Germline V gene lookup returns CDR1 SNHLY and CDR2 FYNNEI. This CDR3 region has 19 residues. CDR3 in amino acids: CASRPYVGKEGSKNTEAFF. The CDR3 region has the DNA TGTGCCAGCAGGCCCTATGTGGGGAAGGAAGGGAGTAAAAACACTGAAGCTTTCTTT.